Shown below are 3 T cell receptor beta chains from a single sample sequenced in a study of T cells of healthy individuals. TCRdb re-analysed the 5' RACE reads in MiXCR, keeping a single row per CDR3 protein. The sample lists tens of thousands of distinct CDR3 sequences; about 15% were seen once. These receptors all come from a human donor in good health.

This clonotype was recorded a few times. The chain joins TRBV10-3 to TRBJ2-2; 13 bases fit TRBD2. CDR3 size: 16 residues. Trimming removed 3 bases from V and 4 bases from J; junction bases left unmatched: 2. Germline-derived CDR1 and CDR2 are ENHRY and SYGVKD. The CDR3 DNA follows: TGTGCCATCAGTGACCGGACTAGCGGGGGCACCGGGGAGCTGTTTTTT. Translating gives CAISDRTSGGTGELFF.

This chain uses TRBV7-6 with TRBJ2-7, with TRBD1 identical over 12 bases. Germline CDR1 is SGHVS and CDR2 is FNYEAQ. The J segment lost 4 bases and the V segment lost 0 bases, leaving 7 bases of the junction unmatched. This CDR3 is built from 17 residues. CDR3 protein: CASSLASGTGGVYEQYF. DNA for the CDR3: TGTGCCAGCAGCTTAGCTTCCGGGACAGGGGGCGTGTACGAGCAGTACTTC.

This clonotype was counted many times. The chain is built from TRBV27 and TRBJ2-7; D is uncertain. The V and J ends lost 6 bases and 5 bases respectively, with 14 bases between them. This CDR3 region has 13 residues. From germline, CDR1 is MNHEY and CDR2 SMNVEV (reference sequence). The CDR3 here is CASRVRHTHEQYF. CDR3 bases: TGTGCCAGCAGGGTCCGACACACACACGAGCAGTACTTC.